This T cell receptor beta chain derives from a study of graft-versus-host responses after intestinal transplantation. Study-level information: Isolated intestinal, liver-intestinal, or multivisceral transplants were what recipients had. Induction with anti-thymocyte globulin, then tacrolimus and steroids for around three years, was given to all recipients.

Study-level findings and limits: GvH clones were identified in recipient marrow, with some first appearing in ileum or blood. Subjects displaying graft-donor T cell macrochimerism possessed elevated graft-versus-host to host-versus-graft clonal ratios inside allografts.

V was clipped by 4 bases and J by 7 bases; unmatched bases: 9. CDR1 is KGHSH, CDR2 LQKENI, per germline. The CDR3 loop spans 16 amino acids. Using immunoSEQ multiplex PCR, the repertoire was profiled, and TCRdb retains in-frame clones only, with some absent. The sample records some 10,000 clones, approximately 76% being singletons. Intraepithelial and lamina propria lymphocytes were released after the graft tissue was processed. Of note for this clone: Its antigen is unknown.

The chain couples TRBV18 to TRBJ2-1, with 11 bases fitting TRBD2. The source is a human patient who received an intestinal transplant, so some T cells may come from the graft donor. The sample was ileum tissue, taken 23 days after intestinal transplant. CDR3 DNA: TGTGCCAGCTCACTCAAATCGACTAGCGGGATAAATGAGCAGTTCTTC. Translating gives CASSLKSTSGINEQFF.